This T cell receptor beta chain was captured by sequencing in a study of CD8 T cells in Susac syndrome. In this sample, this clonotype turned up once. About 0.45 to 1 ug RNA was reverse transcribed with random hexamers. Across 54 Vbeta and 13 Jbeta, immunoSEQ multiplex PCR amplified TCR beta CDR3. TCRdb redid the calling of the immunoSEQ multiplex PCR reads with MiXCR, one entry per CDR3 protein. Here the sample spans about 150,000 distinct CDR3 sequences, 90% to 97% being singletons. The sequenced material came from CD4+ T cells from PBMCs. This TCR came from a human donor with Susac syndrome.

The CDR3 DNA follows: TGTGCCAGCACTGACAGGGCGTACCAAGAGACCCAGTACTTC. As protein: CASTDRAYQETQYF. V gene TRBV6-6 combines with J gene TRBJ2-5; TRBD1 matches at 7 bases. The germline gives CDR1 MNHNY, CDR2 SVGAGI (reference sequence). V gave up 7 bases and J gave up 0 bases; unmatched junction bases: 5. The length of the CDR3 is 14 residues.